This record looks at one T cell receptor beta chain sequence and its context. Its specificity is unknown. This entry comes from a study of cytomegalovirus exposure and HLA in healthy donors. General study points: A later analysis appeared to link common viral pathogens to several of the most significant clusters. The productive fraction for most TCR beta V segments was about 87% or about 30% in an earlier analysis. Roughly even sequencing depth across donors was the assumption behind the presence/absence analyses. In a later analysis, a missense DCLRE1C variant was linked to TCR beta V- and J-gene trimming.

Amplification used 60 Vbeta primers and 13 Jbeta primers. The method was immunoSEQ multiplex PCR; TCRdb's version includes in-frame clones alone and lacks a portion of them. The sample shows tens of thousands of clones, more than 75% of them seen only once. This sequence originates from a young man in good health and CMV-seronegative. Material: PBMCs.

The CDR3 reads CASSESGTPIYEQYF. The CDR3 nucleotides read TGTGCCAGCAGCGAATCCGGGACACCCATATACGAGCAGTACTTC. This chain joins TRBV7-9 and TRBJ2-7; tentative D call: TRBD1 (6 bases). Looked up from germline, CDR1 is SEHNR and CDR2 is FQNEAQ (reference sequence). The V end was cut by 5 bases, the J end by 4 bases, with 18 bases between. This CDR3 comprises 15 residues.